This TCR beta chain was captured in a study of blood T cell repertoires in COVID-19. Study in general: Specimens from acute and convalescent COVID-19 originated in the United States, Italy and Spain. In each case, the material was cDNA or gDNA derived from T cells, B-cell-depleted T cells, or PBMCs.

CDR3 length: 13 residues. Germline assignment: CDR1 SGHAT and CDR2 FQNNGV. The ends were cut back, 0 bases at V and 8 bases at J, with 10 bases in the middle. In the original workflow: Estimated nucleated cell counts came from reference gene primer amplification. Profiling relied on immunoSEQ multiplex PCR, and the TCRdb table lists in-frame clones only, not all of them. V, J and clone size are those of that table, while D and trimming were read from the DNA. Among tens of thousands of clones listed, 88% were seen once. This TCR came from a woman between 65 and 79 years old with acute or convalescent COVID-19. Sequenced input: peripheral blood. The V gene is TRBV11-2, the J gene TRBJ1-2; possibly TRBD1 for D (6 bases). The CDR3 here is CASSLESQGGYTF. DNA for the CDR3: TGTGCCAGCAGCTTAGAATCTCAGGGGGGCTACACCTTC.